This T cell receptor beta chain came from a study of T cell responses to AZD1222 COVID-19 vaccine. Study observations and caveats: Baseline serology detected seropositivity in only a handful of AZD1222 recipients.

A note on this clone: Its target is unknown.

Trimming at V came to 0 bases and at J to 7 bases, leaving 9 bases not matched to a gene. CDR3 size: 16 residues. Germline CDR1 LGHDT, CDR2 YNNKEL (reference sequence). Produced via immunoSEQ multiplex PCR; TCRdb's table is partial and in-frame only. This sample has some 90,000 clones; 80% to 90% occur once, and the top ten carry about 15%. The J gene is TRBJ2-1, the V gene TRBV3-1 (or the pseudogene TRBV3-2), with 7 bases lining up with TRBD2. This TCR was recovered from an adult in good health. Sequenced here: peripheral blood, sampled on day 0 of AZD1222 vaccination. DNA for the CDR3: TGTGCCAGCAGCCAAGATCACGGGGGAGGGCTTAATGAGCAGTTCTTC. Its protein product is CASSQDHGGGLNEQFF.